Each of the 27 T cell receptor beta chains below was sequenced from the same sample in a study of T cell responses to AZD1222 COVID-19 vaccine. Using immunoSEQ multiplex PCR, the repertoire was profiled, and TCRdb retains in-frame clones only, with some absent. The sample holds approximately 110,000 clones, approximately 91% seen once. Source: peripheral blood, taken on day 0 of MenACWY control vaccination. The source of these receptors is an adult in good health.

This rearrangement joins TRBV4-3 to TRBJ1-6, with D possibly matching TRBD1 (5 bases). Germline assignment: CDR1 LGHNA and CDR2 YSLEER. The V end lost 1 base, the J end lost 10 bases, and 17 bases lay between the germline ends. CDR3 length: 16 amino acids. CDR3 amino acids: CASSQGGAGGESPLHF. The CDR3, as DNA: TGCGCCAGCAGCCAAGGGGGCGCGGGGGGTGAGTCACCCCTCCACTTT.

This rearrangement joins TRBV21-1 to TRBJ1-5. TRBV21-1 is classified as a pseudogene. CDR3 size: 18 residues. The CDR3 loop reads CASSKGRAGPYWSQPQHF. The CDR3, as DNA: TGTGCCAGCAGCAAAGGACGGGCGGGACCTTATTGGAGTCAGCCCCAGCATTTT.

V usage is TRBV7-2 and J usage is TRBJ1-2; tentatively, D is TRBD1 (5 bases). Germline CDR1 is SGHTA and CDR2 is FQGNSA. The CDR3 has 16 residues. The ends were cut back, 0 bases at V and 6 bases at J, with 17 bases in the middle. The CDR3 spells CASSLAGWRRGDGYTF. The DNA for the CDR3 is TGTGCCAGCAGCTTAGCTGGCTGGAGGAGGGGAGATGGCTACACCTTC.

This clone is a singleton in its sample. This chain joins TRBV29-1 and TRBJ2-1, with TRBD2 matching 8 bases. The ends lost 0 bases at V and 3 bases at J; junction bases unmatched: 4. This CDR3 has 15 amino acids. CDR1 is SQVTM and CDR2 is ANQGSEA in the germline V gene. CDR3 residues: CSVEDYGTSYNEQFF. The DNA of the CDR3 is TGCAGCGTTGAAGATTACGGGACTAGCTACAATGAGCAGTTCTTC.

The chain uses TRBV11-2 and TRBJ2-5; no reliable D call. This CDR3 is 14 amino acids long. Germline lookup yields CDR1 SGHAT and CDR2 FQNNGV. Trimming cost V 3 bases and J 1 base, with 9 bases left between them. This CDR3 reads CASSFFSSQETQYF. For the CDR3, the DNA is TGTGCCAGCAGCTTCTTCTCTAGCCAAGAGACCCAGTACTTC.

The count of this clone is one. The chain uses TRBV6-5 and TRBJ1-6, with unresolved D. Germline V lookup: CDR1 MNHEY, CDR2 SVGAGI. The V end was cut by 8 bases, the J end by 9 bases, with 11 bases between. The CDR3 runs to 12 residues. The CDR3 is CASGIPPSPLHF. The CDR3 bases are TGTGCCAGCGGGATTCCACCTTCACCCCTCCACTTT.

The chain uses TRBV7-2 and TRBJ2-1; the D call may be TRBD1 or TRBD2 (6 bases each). CDR3 length: 17 residues. CDR1 and CDR2 from the germline V gene are SGHTA and FQGNSA. V was cut by 3 bases and J by 0 bases, with 15 bases left in between. CDR3 bases: TGTGCCAGCAGCTTTTCTCGGGGGCTGAGCTCCTACAATGAGCAGTTCTTC. It specifies CASSFSRGLSSYNEQFF. Full variable domain (remainder filled in from reference TRBV7-2 and TRBJ2-1): GAGVSQSPSNKVTEKGKDVELRCDPISGHTALYWYRQSLGQGLEFLIYFQGNSAPDKSGLPSDRFSAERTGGSVSTLTIQRTQQEDSAVYLCASSFSRGLSSYNEQFFGPGTRLTVL.

This rearrangement joins TRBV19 to TRBJ1-2; the D gene is possibly TRBD1 (6 bases). The germline CDR1 and CDR2 sequences are LNHDA and SQIVND (reference sequence). Trimming removed 6 bases from V and 4 bases from J, with 15 bases in between. CDR3 size: 14 residues. The CDR3 sequence: CASRSGRGTYGYTF. The CDR3 DNA follows: TGTGCCAGTAGGTCAGGGAGGGGGACCTATGGCTACACCTTC.

The chain uses TRBV7-2 and TRBJ2-3; TRBD2 matches at 8 bases. CDR1 is SGHTA and CDR2 is FQGNSA in the germline V gene. This CDR3 contains 17 residues. Trimming at V came to 2 bases and at J to 1 base, leaving 8 bases not matched to a gene. The CDR3 sequence: CASSLPVGGAGTDTQYF. CDR3 bases: TGTGCCAGCAGCTTACCGGTCGGGGGGGCCGGCACAGATACGCAGTATTTT.

This clone was seen just once. Relative to the germline gene, one junction end is altered; a read error may explain this. V usage is TRBV7-7 and J usage is TRBJ1-3; no definite D call. Germline CDR1 reads SSHAT; CDR2 reads FNYEAQ (reference sequence). The CDR3 is 16 amino acids. The CDR3: CASSPGPALSGNTIYF. CDR3 in DNA: TGTGCTAGCAGCCCCGGCCCCGCTCTATCTGGAAACACCATATATTTT.

This chain links TRBV10-3 with TRBJ2-5; 11 bases are a match to TRBD2. This CDR3 has 15 residues. The trim removed 6 bases at V and 0 bases at J, leaving 3 bases unmatched. CDR1 and CDR2 from the germline V gene are ENHRY and SYGVKD. DNA for the CDR3: TGTGCCATCAGGCCGGGACTAGCGGACCAAGAGACCCAGTACTTC. The encoded protein is CAIRPGLADQETQYF.

The sample holds a few counts of this clone. V and J are TRBV4-1 and TRBJ2-3; weak D call: TRBD2 (5 bases). This CDR3 contains 16 residues. Germline-derived CDR1 and CDR2 are MGHRA and YSYEKL. The ends were cut back, 1 base at V and 0 bases at J, with 11 bases in the middle. The CDR3 DNA sequence: TGCGCCAGCAGCCAAGGAAGACTAATCAGCACAGATACGCAGTATTTT. Amino acid sequence: CASSQGRLISTDTQYF.

This clone was detected only once. V gene TRBV3-1 (or the pseudogene TRBV3-2) combines with J gene TRBJ1-1; D perhaps matches TRBD1 (5 bases). There are 14 residues in the CDR3. Trimming left V 4 bases short and J 2 bases short, with 11 bases between. In germline, CDR1 is LGHDT, CDR2 YNNKEL (reference sequence). CDR3 nucleotides: TGTGCCAGCAGCCCCCGGGGGGGAAACACTGAAGCTTTCTTT. It is translated as CASSPRGGNTEAFF.

With respect to this clone: The sample has other DNA sequences that encode this CDR3 too. V is TRBV27 and J is TRBJ2-6, with D possibly matching TRBD2 (5 bases). Germline V gene data show CDR1 as MNHEY and CDR2 as SMNVEV (reference sequence). Trimming took off 2 bases at V and 3 bases at J, with 5 bases between the two ends. The CDR3 loop spans 14 amino acids. CDR3 sequence (DNA): TGTGCCAGCAGTTTACGGGGTGGGGCCAACGTCCTGACTTTC. This gives the protein CASSLRGGANVLTF.

The chain has TRBV10-3 and TRBJ2-2; 13 positions agree with TRBD2. The germline V gene has CDR1 ENHRY and CDR2 SYGVKD. The CDR3 contains 14 residues. The CDR3 reads CSTSGGADTGELFF. CDR3 nucleotides: TGTTCAACTAGCGGGGGGGCAGACACCGGGGAGCTGTTTTTT.

V usage is TRBV3-1 (or the pseudogene TRBV3-2) and J usage is TRBJ2-1, with D perhaps TRBD2 (6 bases). The CDR3 contains 15 residues. Trimming removed 2 bases from V and 5 bases from J, with 13 bases in between. Germline V gives CDR1 LGHDT, CDR2 YNNKEL (reference sequence). CDR3 in DNA: TGTGCCAGCAGCCAATACCGTTGGGGGGACAATGAGCAGTTCTTC. Translating gives CASSQYRWGDNEQFF.

The gene calls are TRBV28 and TRBJ1-1; D not certain. Trimming pared 6 bases from V and 5 bases from J, leaving 19 bases between. The CDR3 runs to 15 residues. Per germline, CDR1 MDHEN and CDR2 SYDVKM. CDR3 amino acids: CASSERPSGQTEAFF. The DNA of the CDR3 is TGTGCCAGCAGCGAAAGACCCAGCGGTCAGACTGAAGCTTTCTTT.

The V and J genes are TRBV5-1 and TRBJ1-2; TRBD1 matches at 7 bases. Germline V gives CDR1 SGHRS, CDR2 YFSETQ. This CDR3 has 14 amino acids. The V gene end was trimmed by 5 bases and the J gene end by 4 bases; junction bases not matched to a gene: 8. The CDR3: CASRESGGSYGYTF. The CDR3 DNA sequence: TGCGCCAGCAGAGAATCAGGGGGAAGCTATGGCTACACCTTC.

The chain is built from TRBV9 and TRBJ2-1, with TRBD2 as a possible D gene (6 bases). CDR1 is SGDLS, CDR2 YYNGEE, per germline. CDR3 length: 14 residues. Trimming shortened V by 2 bases and J by 3 bases, and 9 bases separated the two germline ends. The CDR3 coding sequence is TGTGCCAGCAGCGTTGGGAGGAACTACAATGAGCAGTTCTTC. As protein: CASSVGRNYNEQFF.

The rearrangement links TRBV6-5 to TRBJ1-1, with TRBD1 identical over 11 bases. The CDR3 sequence is 15 residues long. Per germline, CDR1 MNHEY and CDR2 SVGAGI. Trimming cost V 4 bases and J 4 bases; bases outside gene matches: 5. The CDR3: CASSWSGTGGTEAFF. The CDR3 DNA sequence: TGTGCCAGCAGTTGGTCCGGGACAGGGGGCACTGAAGCTTTCTTT.

The J gene is TRBJ1-2, the V gene TRBV29-1; D ambiguous. CDR1 and CDR2 from the germline V gene are SQVTM and ANQGSEA. The CDR3 is 13 residues long. V lost 4 bases and J 3 bases, leaving 12 bases between the germline ends. CDR3 in amino acids: CSVGPTGDYGYTF. CDR3 nucleotides: TGCAGCGTTGGGCCAACCGGGGACTATGGCTACACCTTC.

This clone appeared a single time. The chain combines TRBV2 with TRBJ2-7, with D unresolved. Per germline, CDR1 SNHLY and CDR2 FYNNEI. The V end was cut by 6 bases, the J end by 7 bases, with 16 bases between. CDR3 size: 13 residues. CDR3 sequence reads: CASSGISYAEQYF. The CDR3 bases are TGTGCCAGCAGCGGAATTTCCTACGCGGAGCAGTACTTC. The whole variable domain, filled in from reference TRBV2 and TRBJ2-7, reads EPEVTQTPSHQVTQMGQEVILRCVPISNHLYFYWYRQILGQKVEFLVSFYNNEISEKSEIFDDQFSVERPDGSNFTLKIRSTKLEDSAMYFCASSGISYAEQYFGPGTRLTVT.

The chain joins TRBV4-1 to TRBJ1-5; perhaps TRBD1 as D (5 bases). CDR1 and CDR2 from the germline V gene are MGHRA and YSYEKL. This CDR3 comprises 16 residues. The germline V and J ends were trimmed by 1 base and 11 bases, with 21 bases remaining between them. The CDR3 DNA reads TGCGCCAGCAGCCAAGCATCCGGACAAGCTTATTTGTCCCAGCATTTT. Translation gives CASSQASGQAYLSQHF.

The V gene is TRBV19, the J gene TRBJ2-7, with D uncertain. Trimming took 5 bases from V and 2 from J, leaving 10 bases between them. This CDR3 region has 13 residues. Germline V lookup: CDR1 LNHDA, CDR2 SQIVND (reference sequence). The CDR3 is CASSFGVTYEQYF. The CDR3 DNA follows: TGTGCCAGTAGTTTCGGCGTTACCTACGAGCAGTACTTC.

CDR3 region: CASKADYAEAFF. In DNA form, the CDR3 reads TGTGCCAGCAAGGCGGATTATGCTGAAGCTTTCTTT. This chain connects TRBV27 to TRBJ1-1; unclear D gene. The V gene lost 7 bases and the J gene lost 6 bases, with 12 bases spanning the gap. From germline, CDR1 is MNHEY and CDR2 SMNVEV (reference sequence). The CDR3 is made up of 12 amino acids.

The chain carries TRBV7-2 and TRBJ2-4; unclear D gene. CDR1 SGHTA and CDR2 FQGNSA come from the germline V gene. The CDR3 consists of 13 residues. V was shortened by 0 bases and J by 8 bases, with 8 bases between the two germline ends. CDR3 in amino acids: CASSLAQDDIQYF. The CDR3 nucleotides are TGTGCCAGCAGCTTAGCTCAAGATGACATTCAGTACTTC. The whole variable domain, filled in from reference TRBV7-2 and TRBJ2-4, reads GAGVSQSPSNKVTEKGKDVELRCDPISGHTALYWYRQSLGQGLEFLIYFQGNSAPDKSGLPSDRFSAERTGGSVSTLTIQRTQQEDSAVYLCASSLAQDDIQYFGAGTRLSVL.

The chain links TRBV15 to TRBJ2-7; D is possibly TRBD1 (6 bases). CDR1 LNHNV and CDR2 YYDKDF come from the germline V gene (reference sequence). This CDR3 has 13 amino acids. V was shortened by 5 bases and J by 3 bases, with 11 bases between the two germline ends. CDR3 amino acids: CATSGQLSYEQYF. CDR3 sequence (DNA): TGTGCCACCAGCGGACAGCTCAGCTACGAGCAGTACTTC.